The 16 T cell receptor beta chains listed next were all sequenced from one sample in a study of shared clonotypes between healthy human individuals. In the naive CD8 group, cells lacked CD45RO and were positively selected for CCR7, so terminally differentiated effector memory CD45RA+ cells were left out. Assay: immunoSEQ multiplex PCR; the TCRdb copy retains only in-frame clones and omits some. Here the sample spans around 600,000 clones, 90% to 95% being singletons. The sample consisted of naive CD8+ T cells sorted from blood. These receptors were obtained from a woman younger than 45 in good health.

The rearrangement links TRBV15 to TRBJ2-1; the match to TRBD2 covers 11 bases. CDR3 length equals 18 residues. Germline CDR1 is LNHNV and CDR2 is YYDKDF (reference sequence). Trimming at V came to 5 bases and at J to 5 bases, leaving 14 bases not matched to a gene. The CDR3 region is CATSSIWGTSGSDNEQFF. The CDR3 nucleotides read TGTGCCACCAGCTCAATCTGGGGTACTAGCGGGAGTGACAATGAGCAGTTCTTC.

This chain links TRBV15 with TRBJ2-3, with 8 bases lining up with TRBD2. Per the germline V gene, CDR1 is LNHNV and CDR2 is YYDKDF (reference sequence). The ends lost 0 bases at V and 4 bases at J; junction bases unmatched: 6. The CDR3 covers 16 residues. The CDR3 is CATSRDVGRGADTQYF. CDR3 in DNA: TGTGCCACCAGCAGAGATGTCGGGAGGGGGGCAGATACGCAGTATTTT.

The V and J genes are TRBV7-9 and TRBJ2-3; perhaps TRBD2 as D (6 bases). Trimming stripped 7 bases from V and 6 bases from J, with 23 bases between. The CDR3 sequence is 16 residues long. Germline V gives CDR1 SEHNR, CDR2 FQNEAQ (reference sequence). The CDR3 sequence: CASNDGTEGLGDTQYF. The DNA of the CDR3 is TGTGCCAGCAATGACGGGACGGAGGGCCTTGGGGATACGCAGTATTTT.

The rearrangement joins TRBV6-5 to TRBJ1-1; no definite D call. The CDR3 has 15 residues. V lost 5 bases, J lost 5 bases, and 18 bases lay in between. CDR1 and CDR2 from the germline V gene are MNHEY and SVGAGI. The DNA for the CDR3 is TGTGCCAGCAGTCTCCTATCGGGAGGGCGAACTGAAGCTTTCTTT. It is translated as CASSLLSGGRTEAFF.

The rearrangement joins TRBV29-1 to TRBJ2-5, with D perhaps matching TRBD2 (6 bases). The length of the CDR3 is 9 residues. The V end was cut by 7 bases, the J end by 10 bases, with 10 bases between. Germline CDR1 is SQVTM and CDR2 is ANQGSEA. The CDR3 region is CSERRGQYF. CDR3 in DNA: TGCAGCGAAAGGAGGGGCCAGTACTTC.

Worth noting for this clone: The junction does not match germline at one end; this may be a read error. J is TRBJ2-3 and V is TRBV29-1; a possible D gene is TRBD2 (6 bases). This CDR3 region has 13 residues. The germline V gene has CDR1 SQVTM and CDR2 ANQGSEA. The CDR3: CSVPTGGLDMQYF. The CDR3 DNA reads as TGCAGCGTCCCGACTGGAGGGCTAGATATGCAGTATTTT.

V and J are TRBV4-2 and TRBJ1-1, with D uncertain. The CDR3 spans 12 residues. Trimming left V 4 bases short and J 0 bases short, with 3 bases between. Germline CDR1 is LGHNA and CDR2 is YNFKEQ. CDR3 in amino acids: CASSRLNTEAFF. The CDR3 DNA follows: TGTGCCAGCAGCCGGCTGAACACTGAAGCTTTCTTT.

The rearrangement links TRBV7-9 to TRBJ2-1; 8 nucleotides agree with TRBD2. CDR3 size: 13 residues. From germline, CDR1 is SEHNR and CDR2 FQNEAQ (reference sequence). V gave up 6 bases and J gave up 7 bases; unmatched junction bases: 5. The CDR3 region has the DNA TGTGCCAGCAGAGGACTAGCCGGGAATGAGCAGTTCTTC. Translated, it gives CASRGLAGNEQFF.

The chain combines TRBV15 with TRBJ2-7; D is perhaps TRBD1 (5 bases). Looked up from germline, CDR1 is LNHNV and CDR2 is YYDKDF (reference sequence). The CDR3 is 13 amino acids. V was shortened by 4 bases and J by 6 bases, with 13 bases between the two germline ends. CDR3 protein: CATSTGWSTEQYF. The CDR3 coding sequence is TGTGCCACCAGCACAGGGTGGTCTACCGAGCAGTACTTC.

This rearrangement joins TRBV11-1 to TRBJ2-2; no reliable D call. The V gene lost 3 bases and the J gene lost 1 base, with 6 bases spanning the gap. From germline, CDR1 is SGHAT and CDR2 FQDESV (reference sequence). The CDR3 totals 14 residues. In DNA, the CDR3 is TGTGCCAGCAGCTTTTGGATGAACACCGGGGAGCTGTTTTTT. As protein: CASSFWMNTGELFF.

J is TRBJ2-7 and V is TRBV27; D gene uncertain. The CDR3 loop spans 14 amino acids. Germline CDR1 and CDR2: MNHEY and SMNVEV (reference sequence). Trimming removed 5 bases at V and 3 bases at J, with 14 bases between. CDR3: CASSLLSSDYEQYF. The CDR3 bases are TGTGCCAGCAGTCTTCTATCCTCCGACTACGAGCAGTACTTC.

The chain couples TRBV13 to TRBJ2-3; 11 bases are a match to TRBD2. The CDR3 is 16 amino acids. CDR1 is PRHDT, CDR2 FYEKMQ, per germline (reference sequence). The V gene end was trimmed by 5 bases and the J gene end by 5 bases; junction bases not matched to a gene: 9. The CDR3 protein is CASSPITSGRLDTQYF. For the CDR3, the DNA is TGTGCCAGCAGCCCTATCACTAGCGGGAGACTAGATACGCAGTATTTT.

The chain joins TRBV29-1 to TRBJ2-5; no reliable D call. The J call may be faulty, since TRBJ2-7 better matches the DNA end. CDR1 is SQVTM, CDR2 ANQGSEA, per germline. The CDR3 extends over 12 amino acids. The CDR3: CSVESLPYEQYF. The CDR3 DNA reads TGCAGCGTTGAATCGCTCCCCTACGAGCAGTACTTC.

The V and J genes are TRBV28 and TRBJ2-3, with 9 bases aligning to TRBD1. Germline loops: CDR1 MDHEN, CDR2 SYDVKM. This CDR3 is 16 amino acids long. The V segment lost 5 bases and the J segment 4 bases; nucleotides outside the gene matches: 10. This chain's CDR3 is CASSPNTGGAADTQYF. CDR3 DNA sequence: TGTGCCAGCAGTCCGAATACAGGGGGCGCAGCAGATACGCAGTATTTT.

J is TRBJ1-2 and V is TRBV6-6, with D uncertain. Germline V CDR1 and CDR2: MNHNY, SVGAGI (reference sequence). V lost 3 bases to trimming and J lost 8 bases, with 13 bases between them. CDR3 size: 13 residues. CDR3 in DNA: TGTGCCAGCAGTTATCTGGATTCTAGGGGCTACACCTTC. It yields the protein CASSYLDSRGYTF.

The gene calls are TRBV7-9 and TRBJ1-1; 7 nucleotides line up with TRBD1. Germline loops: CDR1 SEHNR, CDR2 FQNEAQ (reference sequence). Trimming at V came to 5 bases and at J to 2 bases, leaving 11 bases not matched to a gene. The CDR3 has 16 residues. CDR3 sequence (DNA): TGTGCCAGCAGCCACAAGACAGGGAGTGATAACACTGAAGCTTTCTTT. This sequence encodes CASSHKTGSDNTEAFF.